This entry lists 10 T cell receptor beta chains sequenced from one sample in a study of spatial heterogeneity in lung cancer. TCRdb reprocessed the 5' RACE reads via MiXCR and lists one record per CDR3 protein. The sample yields about 120,000 distinct CDR3 sequences, over 9% seen once. Time point indicated: blood at routine non-recurrence follow-up after resection. Unsorted tumor, nontumor lung tissue or cryopreserved PBMC supplied the whole RNA. Sequences were derived from PBMCs, sampled at follow-up. These receptors came from a male donor with early-stage non-small cell lung cancer.

The sample holds many counts of this clonotype. The chain carries TRBV28 and TRBJ1-2; 7 nucleotides match TRBD1. The germline V gene has CDR1 MDHEN and CDR2 SYDVKM. This CDR3 is built from 14 residues. V dropped 8 bases and J dropped 0; count of bases not matched to a gene: 6. In DNA, the CDR3 is TGTGCCAGCGGTTACCAGGGGGCTAACTATGGCTACACCTTC. This sequence encodes CASGYQGANYGYTF.

This clonotype has more than one count but fewer than ten. The genes are TRBV3-1 and TRBJ2-5, with D perhaps matching TRBD1 (5 bases). Germline CDR1 is LGHDT and CDR2 is YNNKEL (reference sequence). This CDR3 comprises 15 residues. Trimming shortened V by 3 bases and J by 4 bases, and 15 bases separated the two germline ends. CDR3 in amino acids: CASSHTQGVSETQYF. The CDR3 DNA reads as TGTGCCAGCAGCCACACCCAAGGGGTTTCAGAGACCCAGTACTTC.

The genes are TRBV6-1 and TRBJ1-2, with 7 bases fitting TRBD1. Unmatched junction bases numbered 10, after V lost 6 bases and J lost 6 bases. CDR3 length: 14 residues. CDR1 is MNHNS, CDR2 SASEGT, per germline. The CDR3 region has the DNA TGTGCCAGCAGCCCGAGACAGGGAATAGATGGCTACACCTTC. Amino acid sequence: CASSPRQGIDGYTF.

V is TRBV20-1 and J is TRBJ1-1, with TRBD1 matching 7 bases. V gave up 2 bases and J gave up 0 bases; unmatched junction bases: 3. The CDR3 length is 14 residues. From germline, CDR1 is DFQATT and CDR2 SNEGSKA (reference sequence). The CDR3 loop is CSARTGTVNTEAFF. The CDR3 DNA reads as TGCAGTGCTAGAACCGGGACAGTGAACACTGAAGCTTTCTTT.

This chain's CDR3 is CASQDGRENTGELFF. CDR3 in DNA: TGTGCCAGCCAGGACGGTAGAGAAAACACCGGGGAGCTGTTTTTT. This rearrangement joins TRBV14 to TRBJ2-2; D unresolved. The ends were cut back, 8 bases at V and 2 bases at J, with 15 bases in the middle. Germline CDR1 SGHDN, CDR2 FVKESK. CDR3 length: 15 amino acids.

The chain is built from TRBV27 and TRBJ1-2; TRBD1 might be the D (5 bases). Germline values: CDR1 MNHEY, CDR2 SMNVEV (reference sequence). CDR3 size: 14 residues. The V end lost 6 bases, the J end lost 4 bases, and 15 bases lay between the germline ends. The CDR3 bases are TGTGCCAGCAGCCCGCTGGGGGGTTCCTATGGCTACACCTTC. Amino acids: CASSPLGGSYGYTF.

This clonotype appeared a few times. In nucleotides, the CDR3 is TGCGCCAGCAGCGTGGGGGGACAGGGAACAGATACGCAGTATTTT. Encoded protein: CASSVGGQGTDTQYF. This chain uses TRBV5-1 with TRBJ2-3; 9 bases match TRBD1. This CDR3 is 15 amino acids long. J lost 3 bases, V lost 4 bases, and 6 bases had no gene match. Germline CDR1 and CDR2: SGHRS and YFSETQ.

The chain combines TRBV7-2 with TRBJ2-5; 7 bases align to TRBD2. V lost 7 bases and J lost 0; bases outside the gene matches: 8. The germline V gene has CDR1 SGHTA and CDR2 FQGNSA. The CDR3 totals 15 residues. The CDR3: CASNDLAAYQETQYF. The DNA for the CDR3 is TGTGCCAGCAACGATCTAGCGGCCTACCAAGAGACCCAGTACTTC. The entire variable domain, with the rest obtained from reference TRBV7-2 and TRBJ2-5, is as follows: GAGVSQSPSNKVTEKGKDVELRCDPISGHTALYWYRQSLGQGLEFLIYFQGNSAPDKSGLPSDRFSAERTGGSVSTLTIQRTQQEDSAVYLCASNDLAAYQETQYFGPGTRLLVL.

The V gene is TRBV5-6, the J gene TRBJ2-7, with D uncertain. CDR1 and CDR2 from the germline V gene are SGHDT and YYEEEE. Trimming left V 4 bases short and J 2 bases short, with 13 bases between. The CDR3 spans 14 residues. In nucleotides, the CDR3 is TGTGCCAGCAGCCCCACCGGGTTCGCCTACGAGCAGTACTTC. Translation: CASSPTGFAYEQYF.

This clonotype appeared many times. The V and J genes are TRBV5-6 and TRBJ2-1, with D hard to call. The CDR3 extends over 15 amino acids. V was pared by 1 base and J by 3 bases, with 11 bases between. Germline V lookup: CDR1 SGHDT, CDR2 YYEEEE. CDR3 nucleotide sequence: TGTGCCAGCAGCTTGATCATGGAATTCTACAATGAGCAGTTCTTC. Protein sequence: CASSLIMEFYNEQFF.